The 6 T cell receptor beta chains in this list originate from one sample, sequenced in a study of radiotherapy plus CTLA-4 blockade in lung cancer. Profiling relied on immunoSEQ multiplex PCR, and the TCRdb table lists in-frame clones only, not all of them. The data contain about 82,000 clones, around 72% of them singletons. Here the sequenced sample was peripheral blood, taken from a patient treated with radiotherapy plus ipilimumab. The receptors were gathered from a human donor with non-small cell lung cancer that progressed on radiotherapy plus ipilimumab.

This clone was recorded a few times. V and J are TRBV6-1 and TRBJ2-3, with TRBD1 matching over 12 bases. This CDR3 has 15 amino acids. The V gene end was trimmed by 5 bases and the J gene end by 2 bases; junction bases not matched to a gene: 2. Germline values: CDR1 MNHNS, CDR2 SASEGT. The CDR3 spells CASSMGQGATDTQYF. CDR3 DNA: TGTGCCAGCAGTATGGGACAGGGGGCCACAGATACGCAGTATTTT.

The chain's CDR3 is CASSETTGDTETQYF. The CDR3 region has the DNA TGTGCCAGCAGTGAAACGACAGGGGATACGGAGACCCAGTACTTC. J is TRBJ2-5 and V is TRBV6-1, with TRBD1 matching 8 bases. The CDR3 has 15 amino acids. Germline V gives CDR1 MNHNS, CDR2 SASEGT. V gave up 2 bases and J gave up 5 bases; unmatched junction bases: 7.

The rearrangement joins TRBV6-5 to TRBJ1-5, with TRBD1 identical over 9 bases. V was clipped by 5 bases and J by 4 bases; unmatched bases: 3. Germline V gives CDR1 MNHEY, CDR2 SVGAGI. This CDR3 comprises 14 residues. The CDR3 sequence: CASSAGQGNQPQHF. CDR3 sequence (DNA): TGTGCCAGCAGTGCCGGACAGGGGAATCAGCCCCAGCATTTT.

This clone was seen more than once but under ten times. The V call is TRBV9, the J call TRBJ1-2; D is possibly TRBD1 (5 bases). CDR1 is SGDLS and CDR2 is YYNGEE in the germline V gene. The CDR3 extends over 16 amino acids. With 2 bases removed from V and 1 base from J, the gap between germline ends came to 15 bases. CDR3: CASSVAGGQGNYGYTF. In nucleotides, the CDR3 is TGTGCCAGCAGCGTCGCAGGCGGGCAGGGTAACTATGGCTACACCTTC.

The chain uses TRBV7-3 and TRBJ1-1; no definite D call. Trimming took 3 bases from V and 0 from J, leaving 5 bases between them. Germline lookup yields CDR1 SGHTA and CDR2 FQGTGA. The CDR3 extends over 13 amino acids. The CDR3 here is CASSFGLNTEAFF. The CDR3 region has the DNA TGTGCCAGCAGCTTTGGATTGAACACTGAAGCTTTCTTT.

This rearrangement joins TRBV30 to TRBJ2-7; D gene unclear. Germline CDR1 reads GTSNPN; CDR2 reads SVGIG (reference sequence). Trimming took 8 bases from V and 3 from J, leaving 23 bases between them. CDR3 length: 15 residues. For the CDR3, the DNA is TGTGCCACCGACTTGGAGCAGCGAGCCAGCTACGAGCAGTACTTC. It encodes CATDLEQRASYEQYF.